The 23 T cell receptor beta chains below were found in one sample sequenced in a study of shared clonotypes between healthy human individuals. Naive CD8 isolation took CD45RO-negative cells positively selected for CCR7 and excluded terminally differentiated effector memory CD45RA+ cells. Clones were read by immunoSEQ multiplex PCR, and TCRdb kept only the in-frame ones, dropping some. This sample has about 2.1 million clones, with 93% found just once. Sequencing used naive CD8+ T cells from PBMCs. The receptors originated from a young man in good health. Some clones in this sample may be carry-over from other donors' samples.

This sequence joins TRBV9 and TRBJ2-7; possible D gene TRBD2, 6 bases. CDR1 and CDR2 from the germline V gene are SGDLS and YYNGEE. V was cut by 2 bases and J by 4 bases, with 19 bases left in between. The CDR3 runs 16 residues. DNA of the CDR3: TGTGCCAGCAGCGTGTCGCCAGCGGGTGGGGTATACGAGCAGTACTTC. Its translation is CASSVSPAGGVYEQYF.

With respect to this clone: Within the sample, other DNA sequences also encode this same CDR3. The rearrangement joins TRBV19 to TRBJ2-7, with D perhaps TRBD1 or TRBD2 (6 bases each). This CDR3 comprises 12 residues. Trimming took 5 bases from V and 7 from J, leaving 12 bases between them. The germline gives CDR1 LNHDA, CDR2 SQIVND (reference sequence). In DNA, the CDR3 is TGTGCCAGTAGTCCCGGGGGCGGAGAGCAGTACTTC. Amino acids: CASSPGGGEQYF. The full variable domain, in which reference TRBV19 and TRBJ2-7 provide the parts outside the CDR3, is DGGITQSPKYLFRKEGQNVTLSCEQNLNHDAMYWYRQDPGQGLRLIYYSQIVNDFQKGDIAEGYSVSREKKESFPLTVTSAQKNPTAFYLCASSPGGGEQYFGPGTRLTVT.

Only one count was recorded for this clone. The gene calls are TRBV27 and TRBJ1-5, with TRBD1 matching over 8 bases. The J segment lost 16 bases and the V segment lost 0 bases, leaving 17 bases of the junction unmatched. CDR1 MNHEY and CDR2 SMNVEV come from the germline V gene (reference sequence). The CDR3 is 16 residues long. The DNA for the CDR3 is TGTGCCAGCAGTTTATCGAAGGGCGAAAAGGGACAGGCCCTACATTTT. It encodes CASSLSKGEKGQALHF.

The chain is built from TRBV9 and TRBJ2-7; TRBD2 matches 7 bases. V shed 1 base, J shed 5 bases, and the junction held 6 bases outside the gene matches. Germline-derived CDR1 and CDR2 are SGDLS and YYNGEE. The CDR3 is 14 amino acids. The CDR3 is CASSVNGGSNEQYF. In nucleotides, the CDR3 is TGTGCCAGCAGCGTAAACGGCGGGAGCAACGAGCAGTACTTC.

The V call is TRBV29-1, the J call TRBJ2-1; TRBD2 agrees at 9 bases. V shed 4 bases, J shed 4 bases, and the junction held 20 bases outside the gene matches. This CDR3 contains 19 residues. Germline V CDR1 and CDR2: SQVTM, ANQGSEA. CDR3 coding DNA: TGCAGCGTTGCGGCCCGCGATTTTAGCGGGAGTCTTTCGTACAATGAGCAGTTCTTC. Its translation: CSVAARDFSGSLSYNEQFF.

The CDR3 protein is CASSPAGGGQEGQPQHF. CDR3 nucleotide sequence: TGTGCCAGCAGTCCAGCCGGCGGTGGACAGGAAGGTCAGCCCCAGCATTTT. This chain connects TRBV28 to TRBJ1-5; 7 nucleotides match TRBD1. The CDR3 consists of 17 residues. Germline assignment: CDR1 MDHEN and CDR2 SYDVKM. Trimming at V came to 5 bases and at J to 6 bases, leaving 16 bases not matched to a gene.

The chain couples TRBV27 to TRBJ2-3; D uncertain. Germline V gene data show CDR1 as MNHEY and CDR2 as SMNVEV (reference sequence). There are 13 residues in the CDR3. Trimming shortened V by 6 bases and J by 3 bases, and 10 bases separated the two germline ends. The CDR3 sequence: CASSPIGTDTQYF. As DNA, the CDR3 is TGTGCCAGCAGCCCGATAGGGACAGATACGCAGTATTTT.

V gene TRBV15 combines with J gene TRBJ2-7; TRBD2 is a possible D gene (6 bases). Germline lookup yields CDR1 LNHNV and CDR2 YYDKDF (reference sequence). V was pared by 1 base and J by 4 bases, with 14 bases between. The CDR3 loop spans 15 amino acids. The CDR3 loop reads CATSRALAARYEQYF. The CDR3 bases are TGTGCCACCAGCAGAGCACTAGCCGCTAGATACGAGCAGTACTTC. The variable domain in full, completed from reference TRBV15 and TRBJ2-7, reads DAMVIQNPRYQVTQFGKPVTLSCSQTLNHNVMYWYQQKSSQAPKLLFHYYDKDFNNEADTPDNFQSRRPNTSFCFLDIRSPGLGDTAMYLCATSRALAARYEQYFGPGTRLTVT.

The chain uses TRBV19 and TRBJ1-5; D unresolved. This CDR3 is built from 12 residues. Trimming pared 5 bases from V and 6 bases from J, leaving 8 bases between. Germline loops: CDR1 LNHDA, CDR2 SQIVND (reference sequence). The CDR3 DNA sequence: TGTGCCAGTAGTTACGAGGGTCAGCCCCAGCATTTT. It is translated as CASSYEGQPQHF.

V usage is TRBV14 and J usage is TRBJ2-2, with 7 nucleotides matching TRBD2. V was pared by 3 bases and J by 7 bases, with 8 bases of the junction left unmatched. The CDR3 is made up of 15 amino acids. Germline V gene sequence: CDR1 SGHDN, CDR2 FVKESK. This chain's CDR3 is CASSHSAGKVGELFF. The CDR3 DNA sequence: TGTGCCAGCAGCCACTCAGCGGGAAAAGTCGGGGAGCTGTTTTTT.

The rearrangement links TRBV9 to TRBJ2-2, with TRBD2 identical over 7 bases. The CDR3 loop spans 17 amino acids. V lost 4 bases and J lost 2; bases outside the gene matches: 11. Per germline, CDR1 SGDLS and CDR2 YYNGEE. The CDR3 nucleotides are TGTGCCAGCAGCCTCGGGGTGCTAGCGGTAAACACCGGGGAGCTGTTTTTT. It translates to CASSLGVLAVNTGELFF.

The J gene is TRBJ2-5, the V gene TRBV28; 8 bases line up with TRBD1. Germline loops: CDR1 MDHEN, CDR2 SYDVKM. This CDR3 comprises 14 residues. With V trimmed by 4 bases and J by 5 bases, 6 bases remained unmatched. CDR3 DNA: TGTGCCAGCAGTTACATCAGGGGGCCGGAGACCCAGTACTTC. Protein sequence: CASSYIRGPETQYF.

The V and J genes are TRBV4-1 and TRBJ2-1; maybe TRBD1 (5 bases). Germline CDR1 and CDR2: MGHRA and YSYEKL. The CDR3 sequence is 15 residues long. V was pared by 4 bases and J by 1 base, with 11 bases between. DNA for the CDR3: TGCGCCAGCAGCCTCTCGGACAATTCCTACAATGAGCAGTTCTTC. This codes for CASSLSDNSYNEQFF.

The rearrangement joins TRBV10-3 to TRBJ2-7; TRBD1 agrees at 10 bases. Germline CDR1 ENHRY, CDR2 SYGVKD. This CDR3 is 13 amino acids long. V was pared by 11 bases and J by 3 bases, with 7 bases of the junction left unmatched. The CDR3 DNA is TGTGCCTCGTGCCGGGACAGGGGCTACGAGCAGTACTTC. Its protein is CASCRDRGYEQYF.

The V gene is TRBV2, the J gene TRBJ1-5, with a possible D match to TRBD1 (5 bases). The CDR3 is made up of 15 amino acids. V lost 7 bases and J lost 6, with 19 bases in between. Germline loops: CDR1 SNHLY, CDR2 FYNNEI. The CDR3 nucleotides read TGTGCCAGCAAAGCAGGGAATTATCGTTCTCAGCCCCAGCATTTT. Translated: CASKAGNYRSQPQHF.

This chain uses TRBV5-1 with TRBJ2-5; TRBD2 matches at 11 bases. The ends lost 1 base at V and 5 bases at J; junction bases unmatched: 16. This CDR3 has 19 residues. The germline gives CDR1 SGHRS, CDR2 YFSETQ. The CDR3 sequence is CASSLKTGVLAGAKETQYF. Written as DNA, the CDR3 is TGCGCCAGCAGCTTGAAAACAGGGGTACTAGCGGGAGCGAAGGAGACCCAGTACTTC.

The V gene is TRBV30, the J gene TRBJ2-3; D remains ambiguous. V was clipped by 2 bases and J by 4 bases, with 16 bases between them. Germline V CDR1 and CDR2: GTSNPN, SVGIG (reference sequence). This CDR3 comprises 15 residues. The CDR3 region has the DNA TGTGCCTGGAGTTTGGGCGTTTCCCTGTCAGATACGCAGTATTTT. Its protein product is CAWSLGVSLSDTQYF.

The chain joins TRBV5-4 to TRBJ2-7, with 10 bases fitting TRBD1. J gave up 3 bases and V 3 bases, and 6 bases lay outside the gene matches. Germline V gene lookup returns CDR1 SGHNT and CDR2 YYREEE (reference sequence). The CDR3 consists of 15 residues. Here the CDR3 reads CASSSGQGPYYEQYF. The CDR3 region has the DNA TGTGCCAGCAGCTCGGGACAGGGGCCATACTACGAGCAGTACTTC.

The rearrangement links TRBV11-2 to TRBJ2-3; 10 nucleotides line up with TRBD2. The germline V gene encodes CDR1 SGHAT and CDR2 FQNNGV. The CDR3 length is 19 residues. With 3 bases clipped from V and 3 bases from J, the junction kept 15 bases outside the gene matches. The CDR3 sequence: CASSFPKDPGLANTDTQYF. The CDR3 bases are TGTGCCAGCAGCTTCCCCAAGGATCCGGGACTAGCGAATACAGATACGCAGTATTTT.

The chain uses TRBV28 and TRBJ2-5, with 8 nucleotides matching TRBD2. CDR1 is MDHEN and CDR2 is SYDVKM in the germline V gene. The CDR3 consists of 17 residues. Germline trimming cut 6 bases from V and 5 bases from J; bases unmatched to any gene: 17. The CDR3 coding sequence is TGTGCCAGCAGCTCAAGGGTTAGCGGGAAGGTTAGGGAGACCCAGTACTTC. It translates to CASSSRVSGKVRETQYF. Together with reference TRBV28 and TRBJ2-5, the CDR3 gives the full variable domain: DVKVTQSSRYLVKRTGEKVFLECVQDMDHENMFWYRQDPGLGLRLIYFSYDVKMKEKGDIPEGYSVSREKKERFSLILESASTNQTSMYLCASSSRVSGKVRETQYFGPGTRLLVL.

The chain uses TRBV27 and TRBJ2-1, with D uncertain. Between the trimmed V and J ends, which lost 2 bases and 5 bases, there was a span of 10 bases. The germline CDR1 and CDR2 sequences are MNHEY and SMNVEV (reference sequence). This CDR3 region has 14 residues. The CDR3 protein is CASSLRSPHNEQFF. The CDR3 DNA follows: TGTGCCAGCAGTTTACGTTCTCCCCACAATGAGCAGTTCTTC.

The rearrangement joins TRBV6-5 to TRBJ1-1, with D possibly being TRBD1 (5 bases). Germline CDR1 MNHEY, CDR2 SVGAGI. The ends were cut back, 4 bases at V and 5 bases at J, with 14 bases in the middle. There are 14 residues in the CDR3. The CDR3 here is CASSSSNGGTEAFF. In DNA, the CDR3 is TGTGCCAGCAGTTCCTCCAACGGGGGTACTGAAGCTTTCTTT.

The chain carries TRBV6-6 and TRBJ2-7; no clear D gene. Germline lookup yields CDR1 MNHNY and CDR2 SVGAGI (reference sequence). The V end lost 1 base, the J end lost 0 bases, and 10 bases lay between the germline ends. The length of the CDR3 is 15 residues. CDR3 DNA: TGTGCCAGCAGTTACTTCCCAAGGAGCTCCTACGAGCAGTACTTC. Its translation: CASSYFPRSSYEQYF.